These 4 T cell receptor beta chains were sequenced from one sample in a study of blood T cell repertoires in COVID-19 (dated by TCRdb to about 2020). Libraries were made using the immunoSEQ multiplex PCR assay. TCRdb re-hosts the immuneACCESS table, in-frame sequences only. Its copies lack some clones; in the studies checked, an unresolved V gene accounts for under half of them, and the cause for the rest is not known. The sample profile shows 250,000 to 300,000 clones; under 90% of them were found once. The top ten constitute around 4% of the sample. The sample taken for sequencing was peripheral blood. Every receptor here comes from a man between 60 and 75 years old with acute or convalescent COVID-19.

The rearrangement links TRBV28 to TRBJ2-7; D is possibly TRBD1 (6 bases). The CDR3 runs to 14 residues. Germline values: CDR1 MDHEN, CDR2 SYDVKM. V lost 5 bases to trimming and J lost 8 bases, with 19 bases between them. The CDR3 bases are TGTGCCAGCAGTCCCCGGGACACCCGAATGAAGCAGTACTTC. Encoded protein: CASSPRDTRMKQYF. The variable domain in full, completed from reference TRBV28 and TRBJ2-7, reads DVKVTQSSRYLVKRTGEKVFLECVQDMDHENMFWYRQDPGLGLRLIYFSYDVKMKEKGDIPEGYSVSREKKERFSLILESASTNQTSMYLCASSPRDTRMKQYFGPGTRLTVT.

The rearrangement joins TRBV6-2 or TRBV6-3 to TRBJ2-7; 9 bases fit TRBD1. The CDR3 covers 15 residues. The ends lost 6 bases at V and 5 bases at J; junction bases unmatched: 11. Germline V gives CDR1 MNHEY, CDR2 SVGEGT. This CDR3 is CASRPHRDRAHEQYF. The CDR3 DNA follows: TGTGCCAGCAGACCTCACCGGGACAGGGCTCACGAGCAGTACTTC.

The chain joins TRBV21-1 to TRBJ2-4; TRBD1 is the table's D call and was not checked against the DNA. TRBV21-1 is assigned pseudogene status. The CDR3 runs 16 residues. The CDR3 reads CASSATEQDRAKNQYF. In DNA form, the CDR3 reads TGTGCCAGCAGCGCGACGGAACAGGACAGGGCCAAGAATCAGTACTTC.

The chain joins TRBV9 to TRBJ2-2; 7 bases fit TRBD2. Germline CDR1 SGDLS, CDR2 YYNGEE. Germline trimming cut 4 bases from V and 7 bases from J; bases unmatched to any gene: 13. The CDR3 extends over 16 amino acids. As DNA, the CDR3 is TGTGCCAGCAGCCTGTCGAGGCTAGCGGTGTACGGGGAGCTGTTTTTT. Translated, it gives CASSLSRLAVYGELFF. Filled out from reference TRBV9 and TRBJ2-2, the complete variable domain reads DSGVTQTPKHLITATGQRVTLRCSPRSGDLSVYWYQQSLDQGLQFLIQYYNGEERAKGNILERFSAQQFPDLHSELNLSSLELGDSALYFCASSLSRLAVYGELFFGEGSRLTVL.